This T cell receptor delta chain was retrieved from a study of gamma-delta T cells after stem cell transplantation. This CDR3 region has 18 residues. CDR1 and CDR2 (germline): GEAIGNYY, EKD. TCRdb re-processed the RT-PCR reads via CATT. Counted here are about 5,400 delta-chain clones, around 8.9% occurring once; the ten biggest clones make up about 12%. This clone was seen only a few times. One end of the junction fails to match germline, which may point to a read error. The TCR comes from a human donor. It is not recorded whose cells these are; they may come from a transplant donor. Sequenced: gamma-delta T cells. The chain employs TRDV2 and TRDJ3; 11 positions agree with TRDD3. CDR3 DNA: TGTGCCTGTGACACTGGGGGATACGGCTCCCGGGACACCCGACAGATGTTTTTC. Protein sequence: CACDTGGYGSRDTRQMFF.